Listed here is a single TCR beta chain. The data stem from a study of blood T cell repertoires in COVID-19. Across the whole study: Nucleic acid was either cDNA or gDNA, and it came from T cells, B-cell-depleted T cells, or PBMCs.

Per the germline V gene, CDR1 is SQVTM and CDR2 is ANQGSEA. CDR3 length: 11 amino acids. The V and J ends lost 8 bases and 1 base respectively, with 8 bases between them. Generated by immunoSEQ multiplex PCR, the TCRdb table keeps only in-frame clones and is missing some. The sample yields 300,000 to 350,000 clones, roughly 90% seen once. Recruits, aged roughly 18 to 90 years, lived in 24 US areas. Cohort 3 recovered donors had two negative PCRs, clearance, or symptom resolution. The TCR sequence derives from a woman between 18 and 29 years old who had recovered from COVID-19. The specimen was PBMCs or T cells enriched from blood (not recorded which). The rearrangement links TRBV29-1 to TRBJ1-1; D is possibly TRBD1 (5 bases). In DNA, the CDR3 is TGCAGCAGCAGGGCGAACACTGAAGCTTTCTTT. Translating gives CSSRANTEAFF.